One and the same sample provided the 5 T cell receptor beta chains below, sequenced in a study of read filtering for tumor transcriptome and immune sequencing. Molecular barcoded adaptors covering alpha/delta and beta/gamma chains were used on approximately 400 ng RNA. TCRdb re-called the reads with MiXCR, one entry per CDR3 protein. This table holds approximately 57,000 distinct CDR3 sequences, about 12% found once. The material sequenced was a population of CD138-negative cells sorted from bone marrow. The receptors shown here come from a donor at least 40 years old with multiple myeloma.

This clonotype was counted at least ten times. This chain links TRBV29-1 with TRBJ1-1; D not certain. Trimming removed 4 bases from V and 1 base from J, with 10 bases in between. The CDR3 consists of 13 residues. Looked up from germline, CDR1 is SQVTM and CDR2 is ANQGSEA. The CDR3 DNA sequence: TGCAGCGTTGCGGGTGTCGAGAACACTGAAGCTTTCTTT. The encoded protein is CSVAGVENTEAFF. Filled out from reference TRBV29-1 and TRBJ1-1, the complete variable domain reads SAVISQKPSRDICQRGTSLTIQCQVDSQVTMMFWYRQQPGQSLTLIATANQGSEATYESGFVIDKFPISRPNLTFSTLTVSNMSPEDSSIYLCSVAGVENTEAFFGQGTRLTVV.

This clonotype turned up a few times. The rearrangement links TRBV30 to TRBJ2-5, with a tentative D call TRBD2 (6 bases). CDR1 and CDR2 from the germline V gene are GTSNPN and SVGIG (reference sequence). Trimming removed 1 base at V and 1 base at J, with 19 bases between. This CDR3 is built from 17 residues. The CDR3 DNA is TGTGCCTGGAGTGCCGGGACCCCTGGAGGGTTCCAAGAGACCCAGTACTTC. Amino acids: CAWSAGTPGGFQETQYF.

Notes on this clonotype: One junction end does not reproduce the germline sequence, and a read error may be involved. CDR3 sequence reads: CASSQDNPSLPGGYNEQLF. CDR3 in DNA: TGTGCCAGCAGCCAAGATAACCCATCACTACCGGGGGGTTACAATGAGCAGTTATTC. This chain uses TRBV3-1 with TRBJ2-1; TRBD2 matches at 7 bases. The CDR3 totals 19 residues. Germline CDR1 and CDR2: LGHDT and YNNKEL (reference sequence).

In its sample, this clonotype was seen many times. The gene calls are TRBV19 and TRBJ2-3; the D gene could be TRBD1 or TRBD2 (7 bases each). Trimming stripped 3 bases from V and 5 bases from J, with 15 bases between. Germline V lookup: CDR1 LNHDA, CDR2 SQIVND (reference sequence). The CDR3 covers 15 residues. The CDR3 nucleotides are TGTGCCAGTAGTATTACCAGGGGGGGAGTAGATACGCAGTATTTT. Translating it yields CASSITRGGVDTQYF. Drawing the rest from reference TRBV19 and TRBJ2-3, the complete variable domain is DGGITQSPKYLFRKEGQNVTLSCEQNLNHDAMYWYRQDPGQGLRLIYYSQIVNDFQKGDIAEGYSVSREKKESFPLTVTSAQKNPTAFYLCASSITRGGVDTQYFGPGTRLTVL.

This clonotype occurred many times. This rearrangement joins TRBV21-1 to TRBJ2-6; the DNA was not used to check the table's D call, TRBD2. TRBV21-1 is reported as a pseudogene. The length of the CDR3 is 20 residues. The chain's CDR3 is CASSKKGSASTKSGANVLTF. In DNA, the CDR3 is TGTGCCAGCAGCAAAAAAGGGAGCGCTAGCACCAAATCTGGGGCCAACGTCCTGACTTTC.